These T cell receptor beta chains were read from a single sample in a study of memory B cells and T cells in multiple sclerosis. The data were produced by immunoSEQ multiplex PCR, yet TCRdb's version contains in-frame clones alone and is incomplete. The sample carries about 7,600 clones, around three fifths recorded once. The sequencing sample was made of memory (CD45RO+) CD8+ T cells from blood. These receptors were collected from a human donor with multiple sclerosis. The CDR3 runs from the conserved cysteine through the conserved F or W. D genes are given only for firm matches. For some rows the clone size is stated as once, few or many, or as a class when expanded; others skip it.

j_call | clone_size | v_call | d_call | cdr3_nt | cdr3_aa
TRBJ2-5 | few | TRBV16 | TRBD1 | TGTGCCAGCAGCCAATCTTGGGGACAGGGAACTCGGGAGACCCAGTACTTC | CASSQSWGQGTRETQYF
TRBJ1-4 | NA | TRBV30 | NA | TGTGCCTGGAAGGGCTTGGTCACTGGGCAGGGGAGAAGCTTTGAAAAACTGTTTTTT | CAWKGLVTGQGRSFEKLFF
TRBJ1-1 | few | TRBV6-1 | NA | TGTGCCAGCAGTGAAGCCCCAGGGTCGAACACTGAAGCTTTCTTT | CASSEAPGSNTEAFF
TRBJ1-2 | once | TRBV11-3 | NA | TGTGCCAGCAGCTTAGATCCCGGGAACTATGGCTACACCTTC | CASSLDPGNYGYTF
TRBJ2-5 | NA | TRBV23-1 | TRBD2 | TGCGCCAGCAGTCTCTCGACTAGCGGGGGAGCCGAGACCCAGTACTTC | CASSLSTSGGAETQYF
TRBJ1-1 | medium-sized | TRBV25-1 | NA | TGTGCCAGCCAGACAATTGAAGCTTTCTTT | CASQTIEAFF
TRBJ2-7 | NA | TRBV28 | TRBD2 | TGTGCCACACAGCTGGGAGGGTCCTACGAGCAGTACTTC | CATQLGGSYEQYF
TRBJ2-7 | NA | TRBV29-1 | TRBD1 | TGCAGCGTCCGAACCCGGGACAGCTACGAGCAGTACTTC | CSVRTRDSYEQYF
TRBJ1-1 | once | TRBV4-2 | NA | TGTGCCAGCAGCCAAAACCCCGGGGATACTGAAGCTTTCTTT | CASSQNPGDTEAFF
TRBJ2-1 | medium-sized | TRBV5-1 | TRBD1 | TGCGCCAGCAGCCCAGGACAGGGTGCGTTCTTC | CASSPGQGAFF
TRBJ2-2 | NA | TRBV2 | TRBD2 | TGTGCCAGCACAGCGGGAGGTTCCGGGGAGCTGTTTTTT | CASTAGGSGELFF
TRBJ2-3 | once | TRBV14 | NA | TGTGCCAGCAGCCTGGCGGTTGGGGGCGTCAACACAGATACGCAGTATTTT | CASSLAVGGVNTDTQYF
TRBJ2-1 | NA | TRBV10-3 | TRBD1 | TGTGCCATCAACGGACAGGGTCACAATGAGCAGTTCTTC | CAINGQGHNEQFF
TRBJ2-1 | NA | TRBV7-5 | NA | TGTGCCAGAAGCCTATGTGGCACGGAGAAGGAGCAGTTCTTC | CARSLCGTEKEQFF
TRBJ2-2 | medium-sized | TRBV6-5 | TRBD1 | TGTGCCAGCAGTCCCGGGACAGGGGACACCGGGGAGCTGTTTTTT | CASSPGTGDTGELFF
TRBJ2-2 | once | TRBV6-1 | TRBD2 | TGTGCCAGCATGTGGGGGAGGGCCCTAACCGGGGAGCTGTTTTTT | CASMWGRALTGELFF
TRBJ1-4 | NA | TRBV21-1 | NA | TGTGCCAGCAGCTTGGGGGAGGGAGTGTGGGAAAAACTGTTTTTT | CASSLGEGVWEKLFF
TRBJ2-1 | NA | TRBV11-3 | NA | TGTGCCAGCAGCTTAGATCGGTGGGGGGATGAGCAGTTCTTC | CASSLDRWGDEQFF
TRBJ2-1 | large | TRBV13 | NA | TGTGCCAGCAGCTCGGGACTGGCCGACATTGAGCAGTTCTTC | CASSSGLADIEQFF
TRBJ2-2 | NA | TRBV6-4 | TRBD2 | TGTGCCAGCAGTGACTCAGCTAGCGGGAACACCGGGGAGCTGTTTTTT | CASSDSASGNTGELFF
TRBJ2-7 | NA | TRBV7-9 | TRBD2 | TGTGCCAGCAGCTCCACCCTAGCGGGAGGCTCCTACGAGCAGTACTTC | CASSSTLAGGSYEQYF
TRBJ1-1 | medium-sized | TRBV7-8 | TRBD1 | TGTGCCAGCAGCGTCGGACAGGGGGCTTTCTTT | CASSVGQGAFF
TRBJ1-5 | large | TRBV4-1 | TRBD1 | TGCGCCAGCAGCGATGGGACAGGCGGTCAGCCCCAGCATTTT | CASSDGTGGQPQHF
TRBJ1-3 | NA | TRBV12-5 | TRBD1 | TGTGCTAGTGGTTTGTCCCGGACAGGGGGCTTTTTAAACACCATATATTTT | CASGLSRTGGFLNTIYF
TRBJ2-3 | NA | TRBV4-1 | TRBD2 | TGCGCCAGCAGCCAAGATCACTTCGGGGGGGACGCAGATACGCAGTATTTT | CASSQDHFGGDADTQYF
TRBJ1-1 | few | TRBV15 | TRBD1 | TGTGCCACCAGCAGGGCCAGACAGGGTAAGAACACTGAAGCTTTCTTT | CATSRARQGKNTEAFF
TRBJ2-5 | NA | TRBV5-4 | NA | TGTGCCAGCAGCTTGGAAAGGGGGACAGAGACCCAGTACTTC | CASSLERGTETQYF
TRBJ1-1 | NA | TRBV15 | NA | TGTGCCACCAGCAGAGTAAACACTGAAGCTTTCTTT | CATSRVNTEAFF
TRBJ2-6 | NA | TRBV28 | NA | TGTGCCAGCAGTTCCCCCACAGGGTTCAACTCTGGGGCCAACGTCCTGACTTTC | CASSSPTGFNSGANVLTF
TRBJ2-1 | medium-sized | TRBV6-4 | TRBD2 | TGTGCCAGCAGTGACTCTAGCGGGGGGGCCAATGAGCAGTTCTTC | CASSDSSGGANEQFF
TRBJ2-3 | NA | TRBV2 | NA | TGTGCCAGCAGTGAGAACAGGGTGAAGGCCGATACGCAGTATTTT | CASSENRVKADTQYF
TRBJ1-1 | NA | TRBV11-1 | NA | TGTGCCAGCAGCTTTAGGGGGAATGGCGCTGAAGCTTTCTTT | CASSFRGNGAEAFF
TRBJ2-3 | once | TRBV7-3 | NA | TGTGCCAGCAGCTTTGGCGGAGATACGCAGTATTTT | CASSFGGDTQYF
TRBJ1-1 | NA | TRBV5-1 | TRBD1 | TGCGCCAGCAGGAAGGACAGGCAAGAGACTGAAGCTTTCTTT | CASRKDRQETEAFF
TRBJ2-7 | NA | TRBV6-5 | TRBD2 | TGTGCCACGAGGGAGGGACTGAACGAGCAGTACTTC | CATREGLNEQYF
TRBJ1-2 | few | TRBV2 | TRBD1 | TGTGCCAGCAGGGACAGGACAGGAGTATACTATGGCTACACCTTC | CASRDRTGVYYGYTF
TRBJ2-1 | NA | TRBV9 | TRBD2 | TGTGCCAGCAGCGCCCCCCGGGGGGGCTACAATGAGCAGTTCTTC | CASSAPRGGYNEQFF
TRBJ2-1 | NA | TRBV9 | TRBD2 | TGTGCCAGCAGCGCCCGGGGAGCGGGAGGTTATAATGAGCAGTTCTTC | CASSARGAGGYNEQFF
TRBJ2-7 | NA | TRBV25-1 | TRBD2 | TGTGCCAGCAGTGATTCGACTTGGGGGGGCGAGCAGTACTTC | CASSDSTWGGEQYF
TRBJ2-2 | few | TRBV7-3 | NA | TGTGCCAGCAGCCCTTTCGGGACGAACACCGGGGAGCTGTTTTTT | CASSPFGTNTGELFF